Below, 22 T cell receptor beta chains from the same sample are listed, as sequenced in a study of Tregs in tolerant kidney transplant recipients. Mixed chimerism was transient after nonmyeloablative marrow transplants from related graft donors. Repertoires were generated with immunoSEQ multiplex PCR, while TCRdb's copy carries only in-frame clones and drops some. The data hold roughly 54,000 clones, with approximately 89% observed a single time. The source was CD8+ T cells from blood (PBMCs), collected 12 months after the transplant. These receptor sequences come from a human patient who received a combined kidney and bone marrow transplant. Some T cells may arise from the graft donor.

The chain is built from TRBV4-3 and TRBJ2-1; 10 positions agree with TRBD2. This CDR3 has 15 residues. The germline CDR1 and CDR2 sequences are LGHNA and YSLEER. With V trimmed by 1 base and J by 3 bases, 0 bases remained unmatched. Written as DNA, the CDR3 is TGCGCCAGCAGCCAAGGGACTAGCGGCTACAATGAGCAGTTCTTC. Protein product: CASSQGTSGYNEQFF.

The V gene is TRBV2, the J gene TRBJ2-3, with 8 bases identical to TRBD2. The CDR3 consists of 15 residues. V dropped 6 bases and J dropped 0; count of bases not matched to a gene: 5. Germline assignment: CDR1 SNHLY and CDR2 FYNNEI. The CDR3 DNA follows: TGTGCCAGCAGCTATAGCGGGGCTAGCACAGATACGCAGTATTTT. This gives the protein CASSYSGASTDTQYF.

The chain has TRBV27 and TRBJ2-7; 9 nucleotides agree with TRBD1. The germline gives CDR1 MNHEY, CDR2 SMNVEV (reference sequence). Trimming took 2 bases from V and 9 from J; bases not matched to a gene: 14. CDR3 length equals 16 residues. The CDR3 sequence: CASSLGAGTGPTSQYF. CDR3 DNA sequence: TGTGCCAGCAGTTTAGGAGCCGGGACAGGGCCTACTTCGCAGTACTTC.

This chain joins TRBV5-1 and TRBJ2-5, with 9 nucleotides matching TRBD2. Looked up from germline, CDR1 is SGHRS and CDR2 is YFSETQ. Trimming took 2 bases from V and 5 from J; bases not matched to a gene: 7. CDR3 length equals 15 residues. CDR3: CASSFGGGVGETQYF. The CDR3, as DNA: TGCGCCAGCAGCTTCGGCGGGGGGGTTGGTGAGACCCAGTACTTC.

The J gene is TRBJ1-2, the V gene TRBV7-8; 7 bases are shared with TRBD1. This CDR3 is 17 amino acids long. In germline, CDR1 is SGHVS, CDR2 FQNEAQ. V gave up 2 bases and J gave up 1 base; unmatched junction bases: 10. In DNA, the CDR3 is TGTGCCAGCAGCTTAACATTTCGGACAGGTGATAACTATGGCTACACCTTC. It translates to CASSLTFRTGDNYGYTF.

The rearrangement joins TRBV7-3 to TRBJ2-3; 7 nucleotides align to TRBD2. With 2 bases clipped from V and 4 bases from J, the junction kept 3 bases outside the gene matches. Germline CDR1 reads SGHTA; CDR2 reads FQGTGA. This CDR3 comprises 14 residues. This CDR3 is CASSLGGVADTQYF. The CDR3 DNA is TGTGCCAGCAGCTTAGGGGGGGTGGCAGATACGCAGTATTTT. Full variable domain (outside the CDR3, taken from reference TRBV7-3 and TRBJ2-3): GAGVSQTPSNKVTEKGKYVELRCDPISGHTALYWYRQSLGQGPEFLIYFQGTGAADDSGLPNDRFFAVRPEGSVSTLKIQRTERGDSAVYLCASSLGGVADTQYFGPGTRLTVL.

In this sample, this clone turned up once. The chain employs TRBV30 and TRBJ2-3; 10 nucleotides agree with TRBD2. Germline V gene sequence: CDR1 GTSNPN, CDR2 SVGIG (reference sequence). The CDR3 is 16 residues long. After removal of 1 base from V and 4 bases from J, the junction contained 8 bases not matched to a gene. CDR3 amino acids: CAWSGLIAGGPDTQYF. The CDR3 nucleotides are TGTGCCTGGAGTGGACTGATAGCGGGAGGACCAGATACGCAGTATTTT.

The genes are TRBV4-1 and TRBJ1-1; D gene uncertain. This CDR3 has 15 residues. Trimming cost V 2 bases and J 0 bases, with 10 bases left between them. Looked up from germline, CDR1 is MGHRA and CDR2 is YSYEKL. This CDR3 reads CASSQIATLNTEAFF. The CDR3 nucleotides are TGCGCCAGCAGCCAAATCGCGACACTGAACACTGAAGCTTTCTTT.

J is TRBJ2-2 and V is TRBV7-2; D is uncertain. Trimming shortened V by 5 bases and J by 4 bases, and 8 bases separated the two germline ends. This CDR3 has 13 amino acids. From germline, CDR1 is SGHTA and CDR2 FQGNSA. CDR3 protein: CASSLARTGELFF. CDR3 in DNA: TGTGCCAGCAGCCTGGCCCGCACCGGGGAGCTGTTTTTT.

The rearrangement links TRBV27 to TRBJ2-7; TRBD2 matches 7 bases. The CDR3 totals 14 residues. Germline-derived CDR1 and CDR2 are MNHEY and SMNVEV (reference sequence). Unmatched junction bases numbered 7, after V lost 3 bases and J lost 5 bases. The CDR3, as DNA: TGTGCCAGCAGTTTTGGTGGGAGGGGCCACGAGCAGTACTTC. This encodes CASSFGGRGHEQYF.

Details on this clone: The same CDR3 arises from other DNA sequences in this sample as well. The chain links TRBV4-1 to TRBJ1-6, with TRBD1 matching 8 bases. CDR3 length equals 16 residues. Germline V CDR1 and CDR2: MGHRA, YSYEKL. J was trimmed by 2 bases and V by 3 bases; bases with no gene match: 3. This chain's CDR3 is CASSQTGDAYNSPLHF. The CDR3 DNA reads TGCGCCAGCAGCCAGACAGGGGACGCCTATAATTCACCCCTCCACTTT.

The rearrangement links TRBV28 to TRBJ1-3; no clear D gene. This CDR3 has 14 amino acids. Germline V lookup: CDR1 MDHEN, CDR2 SYDVKM. V lost 2 bases, J lost 4 bases, and 9 bases lay in between. In DNA form, the CDR3 reads TGTGCCAGCAGTTTACGGGTTTCCGGAAACACCATATATTTT. It encodes CASSLRVSGNTIYF. The full variable domain, in which reference TRBV28 and TRBJ1-3 provide the parts outside the CDR3, is DVKVTQSSRYLVKRTGEKVFLECVQDMDHENMFWYRQDPGLGLRLIYFSYDVKMKEKGDIPEGYSVSREKKERFSLILESASTNQTSMYLCASSLRVSGNTIYFGEGSWLTVV.

DNA of the CDR3: TGTGCCAGCAGCTTAACCCCGACAGGGACCTACGAGCAGTACTTC. Translating gives CASSLTPTGTYEQYF. This chain links TRBV7-3 with TRBJ2-5; 7 bases line up with TRBD1. The DNA end is a closer match to TRBJ2-7, so the J assignment may be wrong. This CDR3 has 15 residues. CDR1 SGHTA and CDR2 FQGTGA come from the germline V gene.

V is TRBV7-8 and J is TRBJ2-4, with 9 bases matching TRBD2. With 5 bases clipped from V and 0 bases from J, the junction kept 14 bases outside the gene matches. The CDR3 runs to 19 residues. In germline, CDR1 is SGHVS, CDR2 FQNEAQ. CDR3: CASSPGTSLIQLAKNIQYF. The CDR3 DNA follows: TGTGCCAGCAGCCCGGGGACTAGCCTAATCCAACTAGCCAAAAACATTCAGTACTTC.

This sequence joins TRBV5-6 and TRBJ2-2, with 7 bases fitting TRBD2. The CDR3 sequence is 16 residues long. Germline CDR1 and CDR2: SGHDT and YYEEEE. V lost 0 bases to trimming and J lost 4 bases; unmatched junction nucleotides: 6. Here the CDR3 reads CASSLGAGVSTGELFF. CDR3 coding DNA: TGTGCCAGCAGCTTGGGGGCGGGAGTGTCCACCGGGGAGCTGTTTTTT.

The V and J genes are TRBV28 and TRBJ1-2, with 12 bases that match TRBD1. Germline CDR1 and CDR2: MDHEN and SYDVKM. The CDR3 spans 18 residues. The V gene end was trimmed by 5 bases and the J gene end by 4 bases; junction bases not matched to a gene: 14. The CDR3 nucleotides read TGTGCCAGCAGTACGTCTGATCCGGGACAGGGGGCGTCCTATGGCTACACCTTC. Its protein is CASSTSDPGQGASYGYTF.

V usage is TRBV11-3 and J usage is TRBJ1-2; D is unclear. V lost 4 bases, J lost 5 bases, and 8 bases lay in between. The V gene's germline CDR1 is SGHNT and CDR2 YENEEA. The CDR3 runs to 12 residues. The CDR3 sequence: CASSSQTYGYTF. In DNA form, the CDR3 reads TGTGCCAGCAGCTCCCAGACATATGGCTACACCTTC.

The V gene is TRBV7-2, the J gene TRBJ2-7, with D possibly TRBD2 on 5 matching bases. The germline V and J ends were trimmed by 1 base and 0 bases, with 10 bases remaining between them. The CDR3 has 15 residues. Germline CDR1 SGHTA, CDR2 FQGNSA. CDR3: CASSLGLGSSYEQYF. In DNA, the CDR3 is TGTGCCAGCAGCTTAGGGTTGGGGAGCTCCTACGAGCAGTACTTC.

The chain has TRBV5-4 and TRBJ2-7; TRBD2 aligns across 13 bases. Germline assignment: CDR1 SGHNT and CDR2 YYREEE (reference sequence). The V gene end was trimmed by 0 bases and the J gene end by 3 bases; junction bases not matched to a gene: 3. This CDR3 is 16 amino acids long. The CDR3 protein is CASSLAGLAGDYEQYF. The DNA for the CDR3 is TGTGCCAGCAGCTTGGCCGGACTAGCGGGAGACTACGAGCAGTACTTC.

As for this clone: Sequence at one end of the junction differs from germline and may be a read error. At the DNA level, this CDR3 is encoded by other sequences in the same sample as well. The chain combines TRBV7-8 with TRBJ1-6; 11 bases map to TRBD1. The CDR3 has 18 amino acids. The germline V gene has CDR1 SGHVS and CDR2 FQNEAQ. The CDR3 DNA is TGTGCCAGCAGCTTAGGGGGGGACAGGGGGACCTATAATTCCCCCCTCCACTTT. This encodes CASSLGGDRGTYNSPLHF.

Notes on this clone: Other DNA sequences in the sample encode the same CDR3. This chain uses TRBV7-2 with TRBJ2-1, with TRBD2 matching 10 bases. Per the germline V gene, CDR1 is SGHTA and CDR2 is FQGNSA. V trimming: 4 bases; J trimming: 2 bases; junction bases outside the gene matches: 2. This CDR3 has 15 amino acids. This chain's CDR3 is CASSSTSGPYNEQFF. The CDR3 nucleotides read TGTGCCAGCAGCTCGACTAGCGGGCCCTACAATGAGCAGTTCTTC.

J is TRBJ1-2 and V is TRBV7-8, with 7 bases identical to TRBD1. CDR1 is SGHVS, CDR2 FQNEAQ, per germline. The length of the CDR3 is 17 residues. Losses at the gene ends were 0 bases for V and 3 bases for J; bases not matched to a gene: 10. DNA for the CDR3: TGTGCCAGCAGCTTAGCCCTCACAGGGGATGGAGACTATGGCTACACCTTC. Protein sequence: CASSLALTGDGDYGYTF. Combining the CDR3 with reference TRBV7-8 and TRBJ1-2 gives the whole variable domain GAGVSQSPRYKVAKRGQDVALRCDPISGHVSLFWYQQALGQGPEFLTYFQNEAQLDKSGLPSDRFFAERPEGSVSTLKIQRTQQEDSAVYLCASSLALTGDGDYGYTFGSGTRLTVV.